The rows below give T cell receptor beta chains drawn from one sample of a study of cytomegalovirus exposure and HLA in healthy donors. Produced via immunoSEQ multiplex PCR; TCRdb's table is partial and in-frame only. The table records about 130,000 clones, 60% to 80% of them present only once. What was sequenced was PBMCs. These receptors were collected from a woman between 45 and 65 years old in good health and CMV-seronegative. CDR3s include the opening cysteine and the closing phenylalanine or tryptophan. D genes are given only for firm matches. Where a row states a size, it is once, few, many or the class of an expanded clone; other rows omit it.

v_call	j_call	d_call	clone_size	cdr3_nt	cdr3_aa
TRBV28	TRBJ2-7	TRBD1	few	TGTGCCAGCAGTTCCGGGACAGAAGAGTACGAGCAGTACTTC	CASSSGTEEYEQYF
TRBV28	TRBJ2-7	.	.	TGTGCCAGCAGTCCCCCGTCCTCCTACGAGCAGTACTTC	CASSPPSSYEQYF
TRBV6-4	TRBJ2-7	.	.	TGTGCCAGCAGTATCCGGGTTATCTACGAGCAGTACTTC	CASSIRVIYEQYF
TRBV28	TRBJ1-4	.	.	TGTGCCAGCAGTTTACGAGGTTCCAATGAAAAACTGTTTTTT	CASSLRGSNEKLFF
TRBV7-3	TRBJ2-1	.	.	TGTGCCAGCAGCTTAAATAGTTACAGGGCAAGCTCCTACAATGAGCAGTTCTTC	CASSLNSYRASSYNEQFF
TRBV6-5	TRBJ2-7	.	.	TGTGCCAGCAGTCCGGGACTGCCTAGCTCCTACGAGCAGTACTTC	CASSPGLPSSYEQYF
TRBV27	TRBJ2-7	.	.	TGTGCCAGCAGTTTTGACAGACATACCTACGAGCAGTACTTC	CASSFDRHTYEQYF
TRBV7-7	TRBJ2-2	.	.	TGTGCTAGCAGTCCGGGACAGAACACCGGGGAGCTGTTTTTT	CASSPGQNTGELFF
TRBV5-6	TRBJ1-1	.	.	TGTGCCAGCAACAGGGCCACGAACACTGAAGCTTTCTTT	CASNRATNTEAFF
TRBV7-2	TRBJ1-3	.	.	TGTGCCAGCAGCTTTACAGTCTCTGGAAACACCATATATTTT	CASSFTVSGNTIYF
TRBV4-3	TRBJ2-2	.	once	TGCGCCAGCAGCCAAGACGGGTGGTACACCGGGGAGCTGTTTTTT	CASSQDGWYTGELFF
TRBV6-5	TRBJ2-3	TRBD2	.	TGTGCCAGCAGTTGGAGGGAGGGTACGCAGTATTTT	CASSWREGTQYF
TRBV7-8	TRBJ2-2	TRBD2	.	TGTGCCAGCAGCGCCCGGACTAGCGGAGACACCGGGGAGCTGTTTTTT	CASSARTSGDTGELFF
TRBV5-1	TRBJ2-7	TRBD2	few	TGCGCCAGCAGCGGGGGTTCGGGACTAGCCTCTTACGAGCAGTACTTC	CASSGGSGLASYEQYF
TRBV29-1	TRBJ2-7	TRBD1	few	TGCAGCGTCGGACAGGGGGCGAGCTACGAGCAGTACTTC	CSVGQGASYEQYF
TRBV6-5	TRBJ2-2	TRBD1	few	TGTGCCAGCAGTTATTTCGGGACAGGTACCGGGGAGCTGTTTTTT	CASSYFGTGTGELFF
TRBV4-3	TRBJ1-2	.	.	TGCGCCAGCAGCCAAGACGTAGGACAGCCCTATGGCTACACCTTC	CASSQDVGQPYGYTF
TRBV29-1	TRBJ2-2	.	.	TGCAGCGCACCCCGGGGTAGCGGCGGGGAGCTGTTTTTT	CSAPRGSGGELFF